This T cell receptor (beta chain) emerged from a study of blood T cell repertoires in COVID-19 (dated by TCRdb to between 2020 and 2021). With respect to the entire study: Recovered participants in ImmuneRACE Cohort 3 were defined as having two consecutive negative NP/OP PCR tests, clearance from a healthcare professional, or resolution of symptoms. Sample metadata almost always included a de-identified subject ID, COVID-19 status, age in years and sex. The dataset comprised deeply sampled blood TCRbeta repertoires from subjects exposed to, actively infected with, or recovered from COVID-19. The prospective study material was composed of cDNA or gDNA derived from T cells, B-cell-depleted T cells, or PBMCs. The repertoires were made available in a free public database intended to serve as a resource for research on the immune response to SARS-CoV-2. HLA class I and class II types, where available, came from metadata supplied by the sample provider rather than from assay-based typing. The samples were drawn from two sources: the first 160 participants of the ongoing ImmuneRACE study, and over 950 subjects contributed by 6 global collaborators. Collaborator samples came from the United States, Italy and Spain and covered acute and convalescent phases of COVID-19. What the authors observed across the whole study: The quantity of clinical and demographic metadata differed by source and by participant and was supplied without curation.

Participants in the prospective study were enrolled through a virtual design, were aged roughly 18 to 95 years, and lived in some 24 United States geographic areas. To assign participants to cohorts, the prospective study relied on clinical history that participants themselves reported in a screening survey and a study questionnaire. In the prospective study, mobile phlebotomists collected whole blood, serum and a nasopharyngeal or oropharyngeal swab from each participant. Additional blood draws and questionnaires over a 2-month period could optionally be provided by prospective study participants. Before DNA extraction, prospective study blood samples were shipped either frozen or at room temperature. This clone was detected only once. It lacks a known antigen. Base quality data are lacking; no much larger clone is found one base away. TCRbeta CDR3 regions were amplified from genomic DNA using the immunoSEQ Assay, a bias-controlled multiplex PCR. The study's processing was this. The number of nucleated cells in each sample was estimated from the amplification of reference gene primers within the assay. Sequence reads were collapsed and filtered to measure the absolute abundance of every unique TCRbeta CDR3 rearrangement. For each sample, productive Simpson clonality was calculated as the square root of Simpson's diversity index over productive rearrangements. Imported from immuneACCESS, the table was reduced by TCRdb to in-frame sequences with V and J called. These copies leave out some clones; in studies compared against another copy, an unresolved V gene accounts for under half, and the cause of the remainder is not known. V, J and clone size derive from that table, while D and trimming were established from the DNA sequence. The sample table contains over 130,000 clones; only one count was recorded for approximately 87% of them. Around 3.9% of the sample belongs to the ten largest clones.

The CDR3 starts with the cysteine, ends with the phenylalanine, and has 15 residues. Only the CDR3 part of the read is kept: 45 bases, read in frame from the first base. CDR1 LGHNA and CDR2 YNFKEQ are derived from the germline V gene. Relative to germline, V is 2 bases shorter and J is 4 bases shorter, with 11 bases between their ends. The sample comprised PBMCs or T cells enriched from blood (not recorded which). This sequence originates from a man between 50 and 59 years old in a cohort exposed to, infected with or recovered from COVID-19 (not recorded which). The chain is assembled from TRBV4-2 and TRBJ1-4; TRBD1 might be the D gene, on 5 matching bases. The nucleotides read TGTGCCAGCAGCCAATCGACAGCTAGTAATGAAAAACTGTTTTTT. It codes for CASSQSTASNEKLFF.